This record covers a single T cell receptor (beta chain). PCR employed 60 Vbeta and 13 Jbeta primers. The data were produced by immunoSEQ multiplex PCR, yet TCRdb's version contains in-frame clones alone and is incomplete. The sample yields approximately 130,000 clones, 60% to 80% seen once. This specimen belongs to a study of cytomegalovirus exposure and HLA in healthy donors. V lost 8 bases and J lost 0, with 11 bases in between. This CDR3 spans 13 amino acids. The germline gives CDR1 MDHEN, CDR2 SYDVKM. The clonotype was recovered from a man aged 45 to 65 in good health and CMV-seronegative. Sequencing input: PBMCs. The rearrangement joins TRBV28 to TRBJ2-7; D is possibly TRBD1 (6 bases). This chain's CDR3 is CASEQGGSYEQYF. The CDR3 nucleotides read TGTGCCAGCGAACAGGGTGGCTCCTACGAGCAGTACTTC.